The 4 T cell receptor beta chains below were found in one sample sequenced in a study of blood T cell repertoires in COVID-19. TCRdb's copy holds only in-frame clones and misses some; the assay was immunoSEQ multiplex PCR. The sample holds fewer than 250,000 clones; 86% are singletons and the top ten take about 6%. The source material was peripheral blood. The source of these receptors is a woman of 80 years or more with COVID-19, enrolled during active disease.

The chain uses TRBV3-1 (or the pseudogene TRBV3-2) and TRBJ1-2; D not resolved. This CDR3 contains 13 residues. V was pared by 1 base and J by 8 bases, with 11 bases between. In germline, CDR1 is LGHDT, CDR2 YNNKEL (reference sequence). The chain's CDR3 is CASSQVYGEGYTF. The DNA for the CDR3 is TGTGCCAGCAGCCAAGTTTATGGAGAGGGCTACACCTTC.

The rearrangement uses TRBV28 and TRBJ2-1, with 16 bases fitting TRBD2. This CDR3 has 17 amino acids. Per germline, CDR1 MDHEN and CDR2 SYDVKM. V shed 6 bases and J 6 bases; nucleotides not matched to a gene: 8. The CDR3 DNA reads TGTGCCAGCAGACCGGGACTAGCGGGGGGGCGCTCCAATGAGCAGTTCTTC. Protein product: CASRPGLAGGRSNEQFF.

The chain carries TRBV25-1 and TRBJ2-7; tentative D call: TRBD1 (5 bases). Germline V CDR1 and CDR2: MGHDK, SYGVNS. This CDR3 comprises 14 residues. V gave up 2 bases and J gave up 4 bases, with 12 bases separating them. The CDR3 nucleotides read TGTGCCAGCAGTGAAGGGGCCCCTCGATACGAGCAGTACTTC. Translation: CASSEGAPRYEQYF.

This clone showed up just once. The chain employs TRBV29-1 and TRBJ1-5; 9 nucleotides line up with TRBD1. Germline V gene sequence: CDR1 SQVTM, CDR2 ANQGSEA. V lost 6 bases and J lost 5; bases outside the gene matches: 5. The CDR3 sequence is 13 residues long. The CDR3 region is CSVSRDRDQPQHF. The CDR3 bases are TGCAGCGTCTCTCGGGACAGGGATCAGCCCCAGCATTTT.